This T cell receptor (beta chain) was sequenced during a study of early T cells in non-severe SARS-CoV-2 infection. Study overall: With bulk RNA from unsorted whole blood as input, sequencing yielded unpaired chains.

TCRdb used MiXCR to reprocess the 5' RACE reads, holding one entry per CDR3 protein. Among nearly 60,000 distinct CDR3 sequences listed, 10% to 15% were seen once. The germline V gene encodes CDR1 WNHNN and CDR2 SYGVQD (reference sequence). Trimming shortened V by 2 bases and J by 9 bases, and 11 bases separated the two germline ends. The CDR3 extends over 12 amino acids. The sample was whole blood. V gene TRBV10-1 combines with J gene TRBJ2-7, with D perhaps TRBD1 (5 bases). This sequence originates from an adult who was a healthcare worker with PCR-confirmed SARS-CoV-2 infection or an uninfected control (not recorded which). CDR3 nucleotide sequence: TGCGCCAGCAGTGAGGGGGCCGCCCGGCAGTACTTC. This encodes CASSEGAARQYF.